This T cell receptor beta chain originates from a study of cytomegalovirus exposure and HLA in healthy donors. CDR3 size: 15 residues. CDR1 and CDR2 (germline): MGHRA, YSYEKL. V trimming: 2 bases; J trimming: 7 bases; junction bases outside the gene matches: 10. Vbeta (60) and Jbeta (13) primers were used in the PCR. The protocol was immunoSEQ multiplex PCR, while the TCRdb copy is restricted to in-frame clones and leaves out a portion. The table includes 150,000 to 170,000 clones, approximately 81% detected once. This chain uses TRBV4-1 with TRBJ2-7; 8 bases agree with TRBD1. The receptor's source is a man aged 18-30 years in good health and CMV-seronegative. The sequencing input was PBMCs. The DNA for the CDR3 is TGCGCCAGCAGCCAACCAAGGACAGGGAACGAAGAGCAGTACTTC. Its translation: CASSQPRTGNEEQYF.